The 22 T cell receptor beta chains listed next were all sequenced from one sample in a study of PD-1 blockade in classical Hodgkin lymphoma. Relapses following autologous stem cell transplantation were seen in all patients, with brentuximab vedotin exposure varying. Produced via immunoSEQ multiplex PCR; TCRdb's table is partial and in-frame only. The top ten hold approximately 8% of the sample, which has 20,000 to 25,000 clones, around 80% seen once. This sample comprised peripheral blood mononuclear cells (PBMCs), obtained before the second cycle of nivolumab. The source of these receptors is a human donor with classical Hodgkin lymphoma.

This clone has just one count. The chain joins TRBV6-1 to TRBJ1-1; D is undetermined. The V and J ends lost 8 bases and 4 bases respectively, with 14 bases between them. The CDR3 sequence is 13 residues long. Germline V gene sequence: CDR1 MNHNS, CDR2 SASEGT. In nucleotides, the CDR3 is TGTGCCAGCGCCTCTCGGGGTCGCACTGAAGCTTTCTTT. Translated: CASASRGRTEAFF.

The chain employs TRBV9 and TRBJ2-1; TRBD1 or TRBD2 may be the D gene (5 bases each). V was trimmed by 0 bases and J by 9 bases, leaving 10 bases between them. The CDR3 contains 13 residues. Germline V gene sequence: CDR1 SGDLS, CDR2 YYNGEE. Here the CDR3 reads CASSVAGAGEQFF. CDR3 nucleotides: TGTGCCAGCAGCGTAGCCGGGGCGGGTGAGCAGTTCTTC.

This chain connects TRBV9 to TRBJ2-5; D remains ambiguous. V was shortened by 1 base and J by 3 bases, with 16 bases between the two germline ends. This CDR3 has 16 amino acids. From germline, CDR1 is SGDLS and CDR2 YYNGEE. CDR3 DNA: TGTGCCAGCAGCGTATCACCCTCCCTGGATAAAGAGACCCAGTACTTC. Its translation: CASSVSPSLDKETQYF. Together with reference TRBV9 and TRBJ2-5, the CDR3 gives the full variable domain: DSGVTQTPKHLITATGQRVTLRCSPRSGDLSVYWYQQSLDQGLQFLIQYYNGEERAKGNILERFSAQQFPDLHSELNLSSLELGDSALYFCASSVSPSLDKETQYFGPGTRLLVL.

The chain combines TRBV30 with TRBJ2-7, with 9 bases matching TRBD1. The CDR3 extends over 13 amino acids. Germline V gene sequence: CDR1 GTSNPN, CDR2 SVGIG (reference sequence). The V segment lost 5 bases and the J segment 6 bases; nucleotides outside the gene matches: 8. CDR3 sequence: CAWGLLTGGEQYF. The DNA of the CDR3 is TGTGCCTGGGGCCTCCTGACAGGGGGCGAGCAGTACTTC.

The CDR3 coding sequence is TGCGCCAGCAGCTTACGACCGGGACAGTTGCCCTACGAGCAGTACTTC. Encoded protein: CASSLRPGQLPYEQYF. The J gene is TRBJ2-7, the V gene TRBV5-1; 7 bases align to TRBD1. Germline V gene lookup returns CDR1 SGHRS and CDR2 YFSETQ. CDR3 length: 16 amino acids. V lost 2 bases, J lost 2 bases, and 10 bases stayed unmatched.

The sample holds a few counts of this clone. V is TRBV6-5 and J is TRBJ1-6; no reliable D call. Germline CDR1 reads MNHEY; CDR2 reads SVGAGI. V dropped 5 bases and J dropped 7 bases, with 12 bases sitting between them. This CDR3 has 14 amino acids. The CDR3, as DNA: TGTGCCAGCAGTCTTTTAGGGAGCAATTCACCCCTCCACTTT. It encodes CASSLLGSNSPLHF.

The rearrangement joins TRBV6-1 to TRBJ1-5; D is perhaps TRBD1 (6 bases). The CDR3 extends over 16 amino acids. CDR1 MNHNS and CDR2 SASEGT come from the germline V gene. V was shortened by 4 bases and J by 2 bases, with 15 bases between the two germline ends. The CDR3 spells CASSARGNIGNQPQHF. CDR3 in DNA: TGTGCCAGCAGTGCAAGGGGGAATATTGGCAATCAGCCCCAGCATTTT.

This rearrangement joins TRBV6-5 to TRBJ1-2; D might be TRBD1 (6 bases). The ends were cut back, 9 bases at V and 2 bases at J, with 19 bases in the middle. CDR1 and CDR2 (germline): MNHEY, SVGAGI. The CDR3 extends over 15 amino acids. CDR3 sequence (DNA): TGTGCCAGTTGGGGGCAGAAAGTTTACAACTATGGCTACACCTTC. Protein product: CASWGQKVYNYGYTF.

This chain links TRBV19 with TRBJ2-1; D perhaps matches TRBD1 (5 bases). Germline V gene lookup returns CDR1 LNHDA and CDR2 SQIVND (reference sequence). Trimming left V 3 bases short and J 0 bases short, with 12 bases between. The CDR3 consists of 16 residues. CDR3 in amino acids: CASSIRSQGSYNEQFF. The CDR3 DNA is TGTGCCAGTAGTATTCGGAGTCAGGGCTCCTACAATGAGCAGTTCTTC.

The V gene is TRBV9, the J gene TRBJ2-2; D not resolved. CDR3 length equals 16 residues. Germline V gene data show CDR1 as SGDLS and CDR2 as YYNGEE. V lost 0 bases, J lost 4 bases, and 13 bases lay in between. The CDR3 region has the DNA TGTGCCAGCAGCGTAGGTCCTACCTCAGCCACCGGGGAGCTGTTTTTT. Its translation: CASSVGPTSATGELFF.

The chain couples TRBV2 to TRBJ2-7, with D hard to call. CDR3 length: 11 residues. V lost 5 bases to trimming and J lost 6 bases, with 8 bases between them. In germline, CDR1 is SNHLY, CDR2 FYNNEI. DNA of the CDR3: TGTGCCAGCAGTCCGCAGGCCGAGCAGTACTTC. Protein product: CASSPQAEQYF.

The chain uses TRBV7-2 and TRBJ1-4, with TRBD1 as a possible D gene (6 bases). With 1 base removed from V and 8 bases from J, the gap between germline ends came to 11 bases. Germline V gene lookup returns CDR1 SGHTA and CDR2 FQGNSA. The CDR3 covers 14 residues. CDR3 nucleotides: TGTGCCAGCAGCTTAGACGCGGACAGCGAAAAACTGTTTTTT. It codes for CASSLDADSEKLFF.

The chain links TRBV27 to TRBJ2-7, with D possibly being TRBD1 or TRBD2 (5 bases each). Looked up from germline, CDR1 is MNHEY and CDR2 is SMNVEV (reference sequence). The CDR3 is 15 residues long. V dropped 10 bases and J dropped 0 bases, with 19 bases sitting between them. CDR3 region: CATSTERGSSYEQYF. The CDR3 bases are TGTGCCACCTCAACGGAGAGGGGAAGCTCCTACGAGCAGTACTTC.

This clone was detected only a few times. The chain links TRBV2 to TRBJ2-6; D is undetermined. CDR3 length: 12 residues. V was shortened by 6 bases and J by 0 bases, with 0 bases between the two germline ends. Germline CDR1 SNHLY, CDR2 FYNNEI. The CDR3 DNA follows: TGTGCCAGCAGCTCTGGGGCCAACGTCCTGACTTTC. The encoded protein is CASSSGANVLTF.

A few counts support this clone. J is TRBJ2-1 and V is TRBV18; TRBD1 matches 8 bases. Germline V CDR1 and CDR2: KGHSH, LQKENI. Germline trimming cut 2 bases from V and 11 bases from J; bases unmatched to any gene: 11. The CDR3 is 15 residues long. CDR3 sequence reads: CASSPNPGQASKQFF. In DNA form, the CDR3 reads TGTGCCAGCTCACCAAACCCGGGACAGGCCAGTAAGCAGTTCTTC.

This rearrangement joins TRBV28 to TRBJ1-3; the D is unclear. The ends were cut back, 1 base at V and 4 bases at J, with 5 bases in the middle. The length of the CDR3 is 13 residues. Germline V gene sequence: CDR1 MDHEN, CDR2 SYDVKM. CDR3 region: CASSLLQGNTIYF. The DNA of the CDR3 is TGTGCCAGCAGTTTATTACAGGGAAACACCATATATTTT.

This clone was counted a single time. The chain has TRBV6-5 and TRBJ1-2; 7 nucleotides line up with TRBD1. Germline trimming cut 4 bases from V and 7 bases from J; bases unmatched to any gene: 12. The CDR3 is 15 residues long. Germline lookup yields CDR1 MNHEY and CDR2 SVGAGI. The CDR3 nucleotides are TGTGCCAGCAGTTTGCTCCCTACAGGGGAGGGTGGCTACACCTTC. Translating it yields CASSLLPTGEGGYTF.

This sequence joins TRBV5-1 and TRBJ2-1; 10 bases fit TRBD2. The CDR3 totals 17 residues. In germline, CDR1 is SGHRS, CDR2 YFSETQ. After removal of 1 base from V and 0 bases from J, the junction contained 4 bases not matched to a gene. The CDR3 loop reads CASSLWTSGSSYNEQFF. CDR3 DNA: TGCGCCAGCAGCTTGTGGACTAGCGGAAGCTCCTACAATGAGCAGTTCTTC.

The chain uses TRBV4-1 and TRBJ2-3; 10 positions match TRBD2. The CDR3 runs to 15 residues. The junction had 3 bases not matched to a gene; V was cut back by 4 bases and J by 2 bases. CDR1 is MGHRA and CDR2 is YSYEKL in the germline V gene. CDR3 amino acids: CASSLLAGFTDTQYF. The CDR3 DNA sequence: TGCGCCAGCAGCCTACTAGCGGGGTTCACAGATACGCAGTATTTT.

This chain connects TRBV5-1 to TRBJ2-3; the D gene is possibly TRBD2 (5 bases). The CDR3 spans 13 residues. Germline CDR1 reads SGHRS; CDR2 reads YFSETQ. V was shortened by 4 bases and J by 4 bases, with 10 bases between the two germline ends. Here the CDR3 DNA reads TGCGCCAGCAGCGCTAGCCGGGCAGATACGCAGTATTTT. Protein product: CASSASRADTQYF.

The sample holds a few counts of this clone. Written as DNA, the CDR3 is TGTGCCAGCAGCATCCTAGCGGGAAAGAACACCGGGGAGCTGTTTTTT. Amino acid sequence: CASSILAGKNTGELFF. V is TRBV11-2 and J is TRBJ2-2; 9 bases fit TRBD2. V dropped 5 bases and J dropped 1; count of bases not matched to a gene: 5. Germline V gives CDR1 SGHAT, CDR2 FQNNGV. The CDR3 runs to 16 residues.

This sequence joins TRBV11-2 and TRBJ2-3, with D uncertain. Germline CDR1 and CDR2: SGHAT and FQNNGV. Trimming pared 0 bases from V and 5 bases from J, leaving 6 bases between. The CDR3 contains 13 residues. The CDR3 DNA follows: TGTGCCAGCAGCTTAGATCGAGAAGATACGCAGTATTTT. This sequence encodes CASSLDREDTQYF.